This TCR beta chain originates from a study of T cells after yellow fever vaccination. Study in general: It was with CD3, CD45RA, CCR7 and CD95 that the EM, EMRA, CM and Tscm memory subsets were sorted. Low-cell-number fractions underwent preparation using SMART-Seq v4 Ultra Low Input.

A process of 5'RACE template switching, which added a universal primer site and UMIs, was used to make TCR cDNA. TCRdb used MiXCR to reprocess the 5' RACE reads, holding one entry per CDR3 protein. Of tens of thousands of distinct CDR3 sequences detected, 4.5% to 7% appear once; the ten largest clones hold 12%. In regard to this clonotype: A much larger clonotype is one base distant, so this may be a read error.

Germline V gives CDR1 SGHTA, CDR2 FQGNSA. The CDR3 is 16 amino acids. Broader study findings: Post-booster samples contained most primary-vaccination clones (nearly 98% CD4, approximately 88% CD8).

This clonotype originated in a man aged 25-45 years who received the YFV17D yellow fever vaccine. The specimen comprised PBMCs, either bulk or a sorted T-cell subset (CD4+, CD8+, memory, or dextramer-sorted; not recorded which), sampled 15 days after the yellow fever booster vaccination. The chain uses TRBV7-2 and TRBJ2-6; D gene ambiguous. CDR3 loop: CDSSLVGRPGANVLTF. The CDR3 DNA sequence: TGTGACAGCAGCTTAGTCGGCAGGCCTGGGGCCAACGTCCTGACTTTC.